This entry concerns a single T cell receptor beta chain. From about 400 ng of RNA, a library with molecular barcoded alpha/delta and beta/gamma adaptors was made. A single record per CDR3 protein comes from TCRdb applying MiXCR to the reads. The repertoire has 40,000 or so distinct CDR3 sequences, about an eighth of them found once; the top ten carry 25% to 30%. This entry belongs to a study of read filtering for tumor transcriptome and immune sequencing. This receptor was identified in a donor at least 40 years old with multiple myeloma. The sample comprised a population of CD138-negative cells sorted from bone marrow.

CDR3 loop: CASKRDSSYEQYF. DNA of the CDR3: TGTGCCAGCAAAAGGGACTCCTCCTACGAGCAGTACTTC. The chain has TRBV2 and TRBJ2-7; D is possibly TRBD2 (6 bases). Between the trimmed V and J ends, which lost 7 bases and 0 bases, there was a span of 10 bases. The length of the CDR3 is 13 residues. Germline V lookup: CDR1 SNHLY, CDR2 FYNNEI.